Given below is one T cell receptor (beta chain) in context. This sample stems from a study of patients and donors after allogeneic stem cell transplantation. This CDR3 has 14 amino acids. Trimming removed 4 bases at V and 0 bases at J, with 9 bases between. The V gene's germline CDR1 is MNHNS and CDR2 SASEGT. TCRdb called the RT-PCR reads again in MiXCR, with one record for every CDR3 protein. The sample comprises about 960,000 distinct CDR3 sequences, about a sixth of which are singletons, and 5% to 6.5% rests with the top ten. V is TRBV6-1 and J is TRBJ1-1, with D hard to call. The TCR sequence derives from a human donor who was either an allogeneic HSCT recipient or a stem cell or donor lymphocyte infusion donor (not recorded which). It is not recorded whose cells these are; they may come from a transplant donor. Sequences were obtained from blood, either unsorted or a sorted T cell fraction (not recorded which). In DNA form, the CDR3 reads TGTGCCAGCAGTGCCCAAGACTTGAACACTGAAGCTTTCTTT. It yields the protein CASSAQDLNTEAFF.